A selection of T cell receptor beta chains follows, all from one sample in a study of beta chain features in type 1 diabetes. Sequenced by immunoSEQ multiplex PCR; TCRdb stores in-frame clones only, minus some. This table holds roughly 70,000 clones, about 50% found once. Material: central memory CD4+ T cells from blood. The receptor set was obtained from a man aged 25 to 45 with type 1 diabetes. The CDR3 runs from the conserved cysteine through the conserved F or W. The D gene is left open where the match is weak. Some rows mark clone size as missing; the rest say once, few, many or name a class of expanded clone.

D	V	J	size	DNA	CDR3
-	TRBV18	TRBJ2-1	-	TGTGCCAGCTCACCCTCTACCCGTGAGCAGTTCTTC	CASSPSTREQFF
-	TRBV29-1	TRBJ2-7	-	TGCAGCGTACGAATCCGACAGGCTCCCTACGAGCAGTACTTC	CSVRIRQAPYEQYF
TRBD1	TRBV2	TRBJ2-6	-	TGTGCCAGCAGCCCCGGACAGGTCTTTGCTGGGGCCAACGTCCTGACTTTC	CASSPGQVFAGANVLTF
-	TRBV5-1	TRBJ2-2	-	TGCGCCAGCAGCCTAGGGAGTACCGGGGAGCTGTTTTTT	CASSLGSTGELFF
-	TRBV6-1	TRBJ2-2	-	TGTGCCAGCAGACCGGGACTCAGTACCGGGGAGCTGTTTTTT	CASRPGLSTGELFF
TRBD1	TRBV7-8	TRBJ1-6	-	TGTGCCAGCAGCTTAGATGGGGACAGGCGCCCCGTCCACTTT	CASSLDGDRRPVHF
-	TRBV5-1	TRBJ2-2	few	TGCGCCAGCAGCTGGGGGGACCAGAACACCGGGGAGCTGTTTTTT	CASSWGDQNTGELFF
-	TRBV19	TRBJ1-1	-	TGTGCCAGTAGTATAGCCGCCGGGAAGAACACTGAAGCTTTCTTT	CASSIAAGKNTEAFF
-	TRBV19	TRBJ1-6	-	TGTGCCAGTAGCCCCGGGTGGAATAATTCACCCCTCCACTTT	CASSPGWNNSPLHF
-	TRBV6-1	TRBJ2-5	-	TGTGCCAGCAGCGGTATGAGCGGGTACCAAGAGACCCAGTACTTC	CASSGMSGYQETQYF
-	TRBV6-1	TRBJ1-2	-	TGTGCCAGCAGTGAAGTTCTGGGGGCGGGCGGCTACACCTTC	CASSEVLGAGGYTF
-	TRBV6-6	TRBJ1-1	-	TGTGCCAGCAGCTCGGGAGGGGCGGGCGCTTTCTTT	CASSSGGAGAFF
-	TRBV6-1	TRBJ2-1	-	TGTGCCAGCAGTGAAGGCACTCGGCGGGATGAGCAGTTCTTC	CASSEGTRRDEQFF
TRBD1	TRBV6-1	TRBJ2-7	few	TGTGCCAGCAGTGAATTGGGACAGGGGGTTGTGAAACTTTGGAGCTCCTACGAGCAGTACTTC	CASSELGQGVVKLWSSYEQYF
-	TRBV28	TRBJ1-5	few	TGTGCCAGCACCCTAGGGGGTGGTGGTCAGCCCCAGCATTTT	CASTLGGGGQPQHF
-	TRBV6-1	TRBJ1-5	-	TGTGCCAGCACCAAAGACTTCCTTAGCAATCAGCCCCAGCATTTT	CASTKDFLSNQPQHF
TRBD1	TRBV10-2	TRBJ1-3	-	TGCGCCAGCAGTGAGGAAAAACAGGGGGCAAGAAACACCATATATTTT	CASSEEKQGARNTIYF
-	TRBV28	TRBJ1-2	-	TGTGCCAGCAGAATGGACACTAACTATGGCTACACCTTC	CASRMDTNYGYTF
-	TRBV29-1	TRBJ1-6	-	TGCAGCGTTGGTGACAGTTATAATTCACCCCTCCACTTT	CSVGDSYNSPLHF
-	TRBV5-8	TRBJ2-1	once	TGTGCCAGCAGCTTACGCGGGGTTTCCTACAATGAGCAGTTCTTC	CASSLRGVSYNEQFF
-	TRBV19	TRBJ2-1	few	TGTGCCAGTAAGGCCGGGCAGGGTGCCTACAATGAGCAGTTCTTC	CASKAGQGAYNEQFF